These T cell receptor beta chains were read from a single sample in a study of blood T cell repertoires in COVID-19. Sequenced by immunoSEQ multiplex PCR; TCRdb stores in-frame clones only, minus some. The sample contains 75,000 to 95,000 clones, over 85% of which appear only once. Sequencing used peripheral blood. All receptors come from a man aged 45-65 years with active COVID-19. The CDR3 runs from the conserved cysteine through the conserved F or W. The D gene is left open where the match is weak. Part of the rows lack a size; the others show once, few, many or a class for expanded clones.

V	size	D	J	DNA	CDR3
TRBV9	once	NA	TRBJ2-2	TGTGCCAGCAGCGTAGCAGGGATGAGTGCCGGGGAGCTGTTTTTT	CASSVAGMSAGELFF
TRBV27	NA	NA	TRBJ1-1	TGTGCCAGCGGACATGACATTGCGAACACTGAAGCTTTCTTT	CASGHDIANTEAFF
TRBV29-1	NA	NA	TRBJ1-2	TGCAGCGTTGAAACACAGGGAAACTATGGCTACACCTTC	CSVETQGNYGYTF
TRBV18	few	NA	TRBJ1-3	TGTGCCAGCTCACCAAGACCCGAGGGCTCTGGAAACACCATATATTTT	CASSPRPEGSGNTIYF
TRBV7-9	NA	NA	TRBJ2-3	TGTGCCAGCAGCTTATTCGGGGACTTGTATTTT	CASSLFGDLYF
TRBV7-2	NA	TRBD1	TRBJ1-2	TGTGCCAGCAGCTCCGGGACAGGAGACTATGGCTACACCTTC	CASSSGTGDYGYTF
TRBV4-3	NA	NA	TRBJ1-1	TGCGCCAGCAGCCAACATGGGAGATGGGGCACTGAAGCTTTCTTT	CASSQHGRWGTEAFF
TRBV11-2	NA	NA	TRBJ2-2	TGTGCCAGCAGCATACGGTGGAACACCGGGGAGCTGTTTTTT	CASSIRWNTGELFF
TRBV4-2	NA	NA	TRBJ1-1	TGTGCCAGCAGCCAAGCCGCGGGACCCAACACTGAAGCTTTCTTT	CASSQAAGPNTEAFF
TRBV7-3	NA	TRBD2	TRBJ2-3	TGTGCCAGCAGCTTAATCGGGGGAGGGGATACGCAGTATTTT	CASSLIGGGDTQYF
TRBV6-1	NA	TRBD1	TRBJ1-6	TGTGCCAGCAGTGAATTAAAGGGGGCCCCAGTAGCCCTCCACTTT	CASSELKGAPVALHF
TRBV15	NA	NA	TRBJ2-2	TGTGCCACCGAACGTTCAGGGTCTTCTGTTACCGGGGAGCTGTTTTTT	CATERSGSSVTGELFF
TRBV5-3	NA	TRBD1	TRBJ1-5	TGTGCCAGAAGCAGGACAGGGGGCGAACTAAACCCCGGCAATCAGCCCCAGCATTTT	CARSRTGGELNPGNQPQHF
TRBV18	NA	TRBD1	TRBJ2-3	TGTGCCAGCTCACCAGCACAGGGGGTGAGCACAGATACGCAGTATTTT	CASSPAQGVSTDTQYF
TRBV21-1	NA	NA	TRBJ2-1	TGTGCCAGCAGCACCTCCGGGACTAGCGGGAAGAATGAGCAGTTCTTC	CASSTSGTSGKNEQFF
TRBV5-6	NA	NA	TRBJ2-6	TGTGCCAGCAGCGGACACAGGGTTTCCGGGGCCAACGTCCTGACTTTC	CASSGHRVSGANVLTF
TRBV29-1	NA	NA	TRBJ2-1	TGCAGCGTTGGAGCAGGGACAAGCTCCTACAATGAGCAGTTCTTC	CSVGAGTSSYNEQFF
TRBV29-1	NA	NA	TRBJ1-5	TGCAGCGTTGCCTCTGGACAGTATAGCAATCAGCCCCAGCATTTT	CSVASGQYSNQPQHF
TRBV5-1	once	NA	TRBJ1-1	TGCGCCAGCAGCTTGAATGCCGGACAGAACACTGAAGCTTTCTTT	CASSLNAGQNTEAFF
TRBV11-2	NA	TRBD1	TRBJ1-4	TGTGCCAGCAGCTTAGGAGGGGGCGCTAATGAAAAACTGTTTTTT	CASSLGGGANEKLFF
TRBV4-2	NA	NA	TRBJ1-5	TGTGCCAGCAGCCAGACGGCTGGAGGGGGCAATCAGCCCCAGCATTTT	CASSQTAGGGNQPQHF
TRBV6-5	NA	NA	TRBJ2-2	TGTGCCAGCAGTCCGACAAACTCGAACACCGGGGAGCTGTTTTTT	CASSPTNSNTGELFF
TRBV9	NA	NA	TRBJ1-4	TGTGCCAGCAGCACCGGGAAGGGGGTTGAAAAACTGTTTTTT	CASSTGKGVEKLFF
TRBV19	NA	NA	TRBJ1-5	TGTGCCAGTAGGCCAGGGCTCTATAGCAATCAGCCCCAGCATTTT	CASRPGLYSNQPQHF
TRBV18	NA	NA	TRBJ2-7	TGTGCCAGCTCACCACCTATACCCACCGGGAGTTCGGAGCAGTACTTC	CASSPPIPTGSSEQYF
TRBV20-1	NA	TRBD1	TRBJ2-5	TGCAGTGCTAGTTTATTGGGACAGGGTTGGGAGACCCAGTACTTC	CSASLLGQGWETQYF
TRBV2	NA	NA	TRBJ2-1	TGTGCCAGCAGGGCTGAAGCGTTACTCAAAAACAATGAGCAGTTCTTC	CASRAEALLKNNEQFF
TRBV13	NA	TRBD1	TRBJ2-1	TGTGCCAGCAGCTTAGGCCAGGGGGTAGAGCAGTTCTTC	CASSLGQGVEQFF
TRBV4-3	NA	NA	TRBJ1-3	TGCGCCAGCAGCCAGGAAACAGGGTTTGGAAACACCATATATTTT	CASSQETGFGNTIYF
TRBV2	NA	NA	TRBJ2-7	TGTGCCAGCAGTGTCGCGGTAGGAGAGCAGTACTTC	CASSVAVGEQYF
TRBV28	once	TRBD1	TRBJ2-7	TGTGCCAGCAGGGGGCAGGGGGCTAACGAGCAGTACTTC	CASRGQGANEQYF
TRBV7-8	NA	NA	TRBJ1-1	TGTGCCAGCAGCAAACAGGGAGTAGGAGCTTTCTTT	CASSKQGVGAFF
TRBV14	NA	NA	TRBJ1-6	TGTGCCAGCAGCCAAGGACCAGGGTCACCCCTCCACTTT	CASSQGPGSPLHF
TRBV6-5	NA	NA	TRBJ2-1	TGTGCCAGTGGGGGGTATGAAGTGGATGAGCAGTTCTTC	CASGGYEVDEQFF